The clone carrying this TCR beta chain occurred once. Germline V lookup: CDR1 SGHRS, CDR2 YFSETQ. The V gene lost 0 bases and the J gene lost 6 bases, with 10 bases spanning the gap. CDR3 size: 14 residues. Recruits, aged 18 to 89 years, lived in 24 US areas. Cohorts were based on clinical histories the participants reported. This record comes from a study of blood T cell repertoires in COVID-19. Study details: PBMCs, B-cell-depleted T cells, or T cells provided the cDNA or gDNA that made up the material.

Study processing details: Amplifying reference gene primers gave estimates of nucleated cell counts. Only in-frame clones appear in the TCRdb table, and some are missing; sequencing was by immunoSEQ multiplex PCR. The V and J calls and the clone size are those of that table, but D and trimming were determined from the DNA. The repertoire consists of approximately 450,000 clones, with nearly 90% occurring once and the leading ten covering almost 2%. Input material: PBMCs or T cells enriched from blood (not recorded which). V gene TRBV5-1 combines with J gene TRBJ2-1; D remains unclear. This TCR was sampled from a woman aged 18-29 years with acute COVID-19. The CDR3 DNA follows: TGCGCCAGCAGCTTGGGGCTTGGCAGCAATGAGCAGTTCTTC. Its protein product is CASSLGLGSNEQFF.